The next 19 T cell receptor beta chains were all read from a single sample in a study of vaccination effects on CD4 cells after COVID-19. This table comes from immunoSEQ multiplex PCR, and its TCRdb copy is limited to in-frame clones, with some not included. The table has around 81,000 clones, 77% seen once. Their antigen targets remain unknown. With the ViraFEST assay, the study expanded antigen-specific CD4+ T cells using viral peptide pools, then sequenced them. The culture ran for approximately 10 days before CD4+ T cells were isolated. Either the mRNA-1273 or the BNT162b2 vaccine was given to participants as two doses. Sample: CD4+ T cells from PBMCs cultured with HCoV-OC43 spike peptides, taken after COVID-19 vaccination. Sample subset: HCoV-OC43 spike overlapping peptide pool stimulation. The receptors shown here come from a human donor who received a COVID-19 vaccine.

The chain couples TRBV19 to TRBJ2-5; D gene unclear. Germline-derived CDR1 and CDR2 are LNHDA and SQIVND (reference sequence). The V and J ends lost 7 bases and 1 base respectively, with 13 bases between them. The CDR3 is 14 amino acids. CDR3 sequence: CASTHPNSQETQYF. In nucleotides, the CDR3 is TGTGCCAGTACTCACCCGAACAGCCAAGAGACCCAGTACTTC.

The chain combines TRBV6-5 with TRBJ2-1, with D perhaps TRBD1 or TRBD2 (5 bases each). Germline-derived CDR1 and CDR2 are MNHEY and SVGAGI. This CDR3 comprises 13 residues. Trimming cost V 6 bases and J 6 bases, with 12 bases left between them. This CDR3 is CASRFRGGNEQFF. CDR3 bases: TGTGCCAGCAGATTTCGGGGCGGCAATGAGCAGTTCTTC.

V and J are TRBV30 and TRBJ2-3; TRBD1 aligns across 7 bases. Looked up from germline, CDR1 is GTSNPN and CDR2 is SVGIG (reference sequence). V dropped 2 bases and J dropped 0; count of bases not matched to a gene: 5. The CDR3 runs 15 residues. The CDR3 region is CAWSRTGSSTDTQYF. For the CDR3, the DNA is TGTGCCTGGAGTCGGACAGGTTCTAGCACAGATACGCAGTATTTT.

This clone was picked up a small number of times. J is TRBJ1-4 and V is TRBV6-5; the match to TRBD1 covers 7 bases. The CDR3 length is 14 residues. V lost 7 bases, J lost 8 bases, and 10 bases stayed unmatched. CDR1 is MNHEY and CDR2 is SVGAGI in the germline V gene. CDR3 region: CASMTGQTPEKLFF. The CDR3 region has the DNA TGTGCCAGCATGACGGGACAGACCCCCGAAAAACTGTTTTTT.

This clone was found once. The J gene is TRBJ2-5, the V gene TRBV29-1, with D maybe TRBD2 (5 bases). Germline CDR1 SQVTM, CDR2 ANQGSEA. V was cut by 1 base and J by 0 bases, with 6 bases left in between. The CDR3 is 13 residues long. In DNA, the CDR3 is TGCAGCGTTGAAGCGGGGAACCAAGAGACCCAGTACTTC. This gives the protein CSVEAGNQETQYF.

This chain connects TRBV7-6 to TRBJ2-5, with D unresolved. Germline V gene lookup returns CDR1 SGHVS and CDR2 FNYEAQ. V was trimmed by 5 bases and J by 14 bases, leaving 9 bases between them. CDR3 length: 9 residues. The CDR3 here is CASSRGPYF. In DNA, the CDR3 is TGTGCCAGCAGCCGCGGACCTTACTTC. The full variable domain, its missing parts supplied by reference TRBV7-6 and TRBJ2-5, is GAGVSQSPRYKVTKRGQDVALRCDPISGHVSLYWYRQALGQGPEFLTYFNYEAQQDKSGLPNDRFSAERPEGSISTLTIQRTEQRDSAMYRCASSRGPYFGPGTRLLVL.

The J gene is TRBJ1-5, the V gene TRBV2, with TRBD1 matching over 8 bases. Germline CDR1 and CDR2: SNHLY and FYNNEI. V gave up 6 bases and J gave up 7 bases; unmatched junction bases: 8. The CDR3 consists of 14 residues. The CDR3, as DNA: TGTGCCAGCAGCCTGGACAGGGATGGACAGCCCCAGCATTTT. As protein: CASSLDRDGQPQHF.

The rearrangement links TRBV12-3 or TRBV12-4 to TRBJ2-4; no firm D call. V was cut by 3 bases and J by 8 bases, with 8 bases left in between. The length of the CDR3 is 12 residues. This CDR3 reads CASSLVPYIQYF. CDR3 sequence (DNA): TGTGCCAGCAGTTTGGTGCCCTACATTCAGTACTTC.

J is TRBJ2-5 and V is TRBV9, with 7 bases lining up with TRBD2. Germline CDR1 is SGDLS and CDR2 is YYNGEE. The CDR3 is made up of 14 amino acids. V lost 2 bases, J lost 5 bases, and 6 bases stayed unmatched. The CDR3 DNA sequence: TGTGCCAGCAGCGTCCAGACTAGCAGCGAGACCCAGTACTTC. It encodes CASSVQTSSETQYF.

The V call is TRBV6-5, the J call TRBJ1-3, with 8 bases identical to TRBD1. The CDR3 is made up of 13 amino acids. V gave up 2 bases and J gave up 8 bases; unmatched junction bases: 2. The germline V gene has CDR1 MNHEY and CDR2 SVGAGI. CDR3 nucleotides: TGTGCCAGCAGTTACGCGACAGGGGACACCATATATTTT. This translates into CASSYATGDTIYF.

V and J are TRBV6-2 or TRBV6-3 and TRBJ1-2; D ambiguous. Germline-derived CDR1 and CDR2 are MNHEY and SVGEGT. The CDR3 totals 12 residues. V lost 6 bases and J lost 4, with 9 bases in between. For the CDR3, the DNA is TGTGCCAGCAGCCTCAGGAGCTATGGCTACACCTTC. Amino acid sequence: CASSLRSYGYTF.

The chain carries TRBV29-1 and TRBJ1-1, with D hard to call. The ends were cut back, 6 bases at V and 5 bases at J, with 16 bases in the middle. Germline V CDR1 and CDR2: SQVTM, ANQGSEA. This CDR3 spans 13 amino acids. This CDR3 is CSVPWEGRTEAFF. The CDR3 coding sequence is TGCAGCGTCCCTTGGGAGGGTCGGACTGAAGCTTTCTTT.

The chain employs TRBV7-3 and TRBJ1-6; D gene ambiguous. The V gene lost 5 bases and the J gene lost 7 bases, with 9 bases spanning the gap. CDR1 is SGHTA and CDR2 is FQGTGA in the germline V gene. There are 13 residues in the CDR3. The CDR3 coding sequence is TGTGCCAGCAGCCCAGGACGCAATTCACCCCTCCACTTT. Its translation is CASSPGRNSPLHF. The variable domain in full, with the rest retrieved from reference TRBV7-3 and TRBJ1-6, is GAGVSQTPSNKVTEKGKYVELRCDPISGHTALYWYRQSLGQGPEFLIYFQGTGAADDSGLPNDRFFAVRPEGSVSTLKIQRTERGDSAVYLCASSPGRNSPLHFGNGTRLTVT.

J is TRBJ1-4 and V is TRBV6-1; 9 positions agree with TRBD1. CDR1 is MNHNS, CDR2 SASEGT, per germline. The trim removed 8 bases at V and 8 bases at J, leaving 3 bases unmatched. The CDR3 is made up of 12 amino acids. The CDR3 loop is CASGTGWEKLFF. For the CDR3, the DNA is TGTGCCAGCGGGACAGGGTGGGAAAAACTGTTTTTT.

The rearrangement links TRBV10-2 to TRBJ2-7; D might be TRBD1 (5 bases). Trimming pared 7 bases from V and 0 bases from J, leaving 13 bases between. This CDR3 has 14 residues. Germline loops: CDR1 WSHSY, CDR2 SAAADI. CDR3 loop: CASTNRPNSYEQYV. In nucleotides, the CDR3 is TGCGCCAGCACCAACAGGCCTAACTCCTACGAGCAGTACGTC.

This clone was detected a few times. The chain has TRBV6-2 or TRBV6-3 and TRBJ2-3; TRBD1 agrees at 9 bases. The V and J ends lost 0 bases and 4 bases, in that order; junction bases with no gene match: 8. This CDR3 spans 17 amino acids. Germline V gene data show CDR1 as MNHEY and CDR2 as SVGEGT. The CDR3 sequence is CASSYSKDRGRADTQYF. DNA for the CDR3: TGTGCCAGCAGTTACTCGAAGGACAGGGGAAGGGCAGATACGCAGTATTTT.

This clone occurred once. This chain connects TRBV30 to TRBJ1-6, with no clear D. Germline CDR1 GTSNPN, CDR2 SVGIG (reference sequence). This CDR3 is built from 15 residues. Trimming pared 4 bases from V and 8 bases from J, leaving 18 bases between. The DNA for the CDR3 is TGTGCCTGGAATCTCGGAAGGGAGGATGATTCACCCCTCCACTTT. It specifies CAWNLGREDDSPLHF.

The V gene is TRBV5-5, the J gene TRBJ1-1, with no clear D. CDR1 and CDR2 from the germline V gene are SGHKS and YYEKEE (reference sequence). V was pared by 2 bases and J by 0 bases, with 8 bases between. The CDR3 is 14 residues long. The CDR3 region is CASSFREVNTEAFF. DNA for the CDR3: TGTGCCAGCAGCTTCCGAGAGGTGAACACTGAAGCTTTCTTT.

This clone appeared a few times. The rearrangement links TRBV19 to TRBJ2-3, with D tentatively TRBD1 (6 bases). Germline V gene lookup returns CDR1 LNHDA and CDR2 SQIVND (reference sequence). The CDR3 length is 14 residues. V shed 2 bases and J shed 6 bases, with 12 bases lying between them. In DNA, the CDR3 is TGTGCCAGTAGTATATTCTGGGGGCGGGATACGCAGTATTTT. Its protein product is CASSIFWGRDTQYF. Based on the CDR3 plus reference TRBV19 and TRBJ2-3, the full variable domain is DGGITQSPKYLFRKEGQNVTLSCEQNLNHDAMYWYRQDPGQGLRLIYYSQIVNDFQKGDIAEGYSVSREKKESFPLTVTSAQKNPTAFYLCASSIFWGRDTQYFGPGTRLTVL.